This T cell receptor (beta chain) was captured in a study of blood T cell repertoires in COVID-19. The overall study: Donors in the United States, Italy and Spain gave samples during acute or convalescent COVID-19. T cells, B-cell-depleted T cells, or PBMCs supplied cDNA or gDNA.

Methods used by the authors: For nucleated cells, counts were estimated from reference gene primer amplification. The table came from immunoSEQ multiplex PCR; TCRdb's copy has only in-frame clones and leaves some out. Clone size and V and J calls were adopted from that table, with D and trimming inferred from the DNA. The sample lists 150,000 to 200,000 clones; approximately 90% were seen once. The V segment lost 11 bases and the J segment 4 bases; nucleotides outside the gene matches: 10. The CDR3 is made up of 13 amino acids. CDR1 SNHLY and CDR2 FYNNEI come from the germline V gene. V is TRBV2 and J is TRBJ1-2; 7 bases fit TRBD1. The source material was peripheral blood. This clonotype was obtained from a man aged 18 to 35 who had recovered from COVID-19. The CDR3 nucleotides are TGTGCCGTCAACCCGGGACAGCGCTATGGCTACACCTTC. Protein: CAVNPGQRYGYTF.